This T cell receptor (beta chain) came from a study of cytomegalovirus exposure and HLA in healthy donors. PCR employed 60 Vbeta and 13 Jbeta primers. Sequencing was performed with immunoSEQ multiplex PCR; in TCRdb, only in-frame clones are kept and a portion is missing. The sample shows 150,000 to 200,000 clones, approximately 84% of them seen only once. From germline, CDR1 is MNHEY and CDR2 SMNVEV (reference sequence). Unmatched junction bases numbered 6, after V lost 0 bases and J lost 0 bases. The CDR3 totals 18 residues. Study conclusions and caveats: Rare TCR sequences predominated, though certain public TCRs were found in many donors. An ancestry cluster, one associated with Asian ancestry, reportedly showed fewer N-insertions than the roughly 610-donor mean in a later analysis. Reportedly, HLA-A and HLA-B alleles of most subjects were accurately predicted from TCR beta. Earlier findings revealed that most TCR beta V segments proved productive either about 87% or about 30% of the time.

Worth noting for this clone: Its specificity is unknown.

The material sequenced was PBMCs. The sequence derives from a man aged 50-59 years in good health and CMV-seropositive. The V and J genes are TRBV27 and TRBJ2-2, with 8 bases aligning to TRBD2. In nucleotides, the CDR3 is TGTGCCAGCAGTTTATCTCCCTTACTAGCGGCGAACACCGGGGAGCTGTTTTTT. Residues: CASSLSPLLAANTGELFF.